This T cell receptor beta chain was retrieved from a study of blood T cell repertoires in COVID-19. Data came from immunoSEQ multiplex PCR; TCRdb stores just in-frame clones and leaves some out. This table holds roughly 340,000 clones, about 89% found once. The CDR3 contains 13 residues. V was clipped by 6 bases and J by 3 bases, with 10 bases between them. From germline, CDR1 is SGHRS and CDR2 YFSETQ. Living in about two dozen US areas, the participants were between roughly 18 and 95 years of age. The sequence derives from a man aged 35-49 years in a cohort exposed to, infected with or recovered from COVID-19 (not recorded which). Material: PBMCs or T cells enriched from blood (not recorded which). The V and J genes are TRBV5-1 and TRBJ1-3, with a possible D match to TRBD1 (6 bases). The CDR3, as DNA: TGCGCCAGCAACACAGGGTTTGGAAACACCATATATTTT. Protein: CASNTGFGNTIYF.